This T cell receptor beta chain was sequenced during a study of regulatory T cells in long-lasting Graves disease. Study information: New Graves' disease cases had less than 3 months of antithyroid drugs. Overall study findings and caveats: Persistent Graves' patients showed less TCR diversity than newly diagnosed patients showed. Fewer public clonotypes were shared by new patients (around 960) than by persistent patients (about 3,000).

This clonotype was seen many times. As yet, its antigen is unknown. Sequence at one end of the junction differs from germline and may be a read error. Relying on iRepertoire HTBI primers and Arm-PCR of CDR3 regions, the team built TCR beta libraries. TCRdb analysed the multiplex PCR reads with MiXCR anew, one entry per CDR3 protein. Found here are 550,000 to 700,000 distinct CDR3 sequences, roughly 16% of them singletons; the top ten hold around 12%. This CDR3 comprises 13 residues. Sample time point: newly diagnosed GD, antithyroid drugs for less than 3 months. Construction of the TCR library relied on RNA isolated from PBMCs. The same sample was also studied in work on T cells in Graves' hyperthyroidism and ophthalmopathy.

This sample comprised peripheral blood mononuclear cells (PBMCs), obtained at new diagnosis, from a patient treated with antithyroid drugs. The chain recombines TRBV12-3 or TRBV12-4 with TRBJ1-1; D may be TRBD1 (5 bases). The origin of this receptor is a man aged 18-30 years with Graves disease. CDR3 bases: TGCGCCAGCAGCTTCGGGGCGAACACTGAAGCTTTCTTT. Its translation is CASSFGANTEAFF.